This T cell receptor (beta chain) was identified during a study of Graves' ophthalmopathy and Graves' hyperthyroidism. This clonotype was detected a few times. RNA served as the template for amplifying TCR beta CDR3 regions. RT-PCR was first run with HTBI primers, then multiplex PCR in a second round. One entry per CDR3 protein, called by TCRdb with MiXCR from the multiplex PCR reads. The table lists 200,000 to 300,000 distinct CDR3 sequences, around 50% of them singletons. Germline-derived CDR1 and CDR2 are SEHNR and FQNEAQ (reference sequence). V lost 5 bases to trimming and J lost 2 bases, with 9 bases between them. This CDR3 has 14 residues. Disease in donors with ophthalmopathy had moderate-to-severe activity, CAS ≥3, NOSPECS ≥4 and under 3 months' duration. Exclusion covered patients with other autoimmune diseases or uncontrolled infections (as well as pregnancy or lactation). Clinicians made diagnoses from clinical symptoms, serum thyroxine, TRAb, thyroid ultrasound and orbital computed tomography. PBMCs were isolated from a 10 ml sample of fresh peripheral blood.

The clonotype originates from an adult man with Graves' ophthalmopathy. The sequenced material came from peripheral blood. The chain is built from TRBV7-9 and TRBJ1-4; D not certain. CDR3 residues: CASSLGVTNEKLFF. In DNA form, the CDR3 reads TGTGCCAGCAGCCTCGGAGTTACTAATGAAAAACTGTTTTTT.